What follows are 22 T cell receptor beta chains derived from one specimen sequenced in a study of blood T cell repertoires in COVID-19. Here immunoSEQ multiplex PCR was the method, and the copy in TCRdb shows in-frame clones only, minus some. This sample has nearly 250,000 clones; around 86% occur once, and the top ten carry around 1.5%. The sequencing sample was made of peripheral blood. These receptors came from an older woman who had recovered from COVID-19.

The CDR3 loop reads CASSLTGFEKLFF. CDR3 nucleotides: TGTGCCAGCAGCCTGACAGGGTTTGAAAAACTGTTTTTT. This chain connects TRBV12-3 or TRBV12-4 to TRBJ1-4, with 7 bases matching TRBD1. Trimming removed 6 bases from V and 7 bases from J; junction bases left unmatched: 5. The CDR3 is 13 residues long.

The chain links TRBV15 to TRBJ2-5, with TRBD2 matching over 8 bases. The length of the CDR3 is 17 residues. Trimming removed 2 bases from V and 2 bases from J; junction bases left unmatched: 10. The germline V gene has CDR1 LNHNV and CDR2 YYDKDF (reference sequence). The CDR3 region has the DNA TGTGCCACCAGCAGACCCCGGGGGGGGTGGGCACAAGAGACCCAGTACTTC. Translated, it gives CATSRPRGGWAQETQYF. Variable domain in full (rest from reference TRBV15 and TRBJ2-5): DAMVIQNPRYQVTQFGKPVTLSCSQTLNHNVMYWYQQKSSQAPKLLFHYYDKDFNNEADTPDNFQSRRPNTSFCFLDIRSPGLGDTAMYLCATSRPRGGWAQETQYFGPGTRLLVL.

The chain joins TRBV6-4 to TRBJ1-1; 8 nucleotides match TRBD1. Germline lookup yields CDR1 MRHNA and CDR2 SNTAGT. V gave up 0 bases and J gave up 14 bases; unmatched junction bases: 5. There are 12 residues in the CDR3. CDR3 in amino acids: CASSDSSGQGFF. The CDR3 DNA sequence: TGTGCCAGCAGTGACTCATCTGGACAGGGCTTCTTT.

The chain combines TRBV7-9 with TRBJ1-3, with D unresolved. CDR1 SEHNR and CDR2 FQNEAQ come from the germline V gene (reference sequence). The CDR3 runs 14 residues. Trimming took off 2 bases at V and 0 bases at J, with 5 bases between the two ends. The CDR3 nucleotides are TGTGCCAGCAGCTTACCAGTCTCTGGAAACACCATATATTTT. Protein sequence: CASSLPVSGNTIYF.

V gene TRBV12-5 combines with J gene TRBJ2-5; D perhaps matches TRBD1 (6 bases). Trimming cost V 5 bases and J 3 bases, with 19 bases left between them. Germline V gene lookup returns CDR1 LGHNT and CDR2 FRNRAP. This CDR3 has 16 residues. CDR3 loop: CASGPGSGTPEETQYF. The CDR3, as DNA: TGTGCTAGTGGTCCCGGCTCCGGGACACCTGAAGAGACCCAGTACTTC.

This clone was counted only a few times. The V and J genes are TRBV9 and TRBJ2-5, with D perhaps TRBD2 (5 bases). V shed 4 bases and J shed 1 base, with 8 bases lying between them. The germline V gene encodes CDR1 SGDLS and CDR2 YYNGEE. This CDR3 comprises 13 residues. This CDR3 is CASSYRGQETQYF. CDR3 coding DNA: TGTGCCAGCAGCTACCGGGGCCAAGAGACCCAGTACTTC.

V is TRBV5-6 and J is TRBJ1-4; perhaps TRBD1 as D (6 bases). Germline V gene data show CDR1 as SGHDT and CDR2 as YYEEEE. Trimming took 2 bases from V and 7 from J, leaving 12 bases between them. The CDR3 runs to 14 residues. The CDR3 region is CASSFRGPTEKLFF. The CDR3 region has the DNA TGTGCCAGCAGCTTCAGGGGTCCGACTGAAAAACTGTTTTTT.

In its sample, this clone was seen once. This CDR3 is also generated by other DNA sequences in the sample. The V and J genes are TRBV7-9 and TRBJ1-5, with D unresolved. Germline V gene data show CDR1 as SEHNR and CDR2 as FQNEAQ (reference sequence). Trimming took off 1 base at V and 6 bases at J, with 10 bases between the two ends. This CDR3 region has 14 residues. The CDR3 spells CASSLGGLGQPQHF. DNA for the CDR3: TGTGCCAGCAGCTTAGGAGGTTTGGGTCAGCCCCAGCATTTT.

The chain is built from TRBV9 and TRBJ2-7; tentatively, D is TRBD1 (6 bases). This CDR3 contains 13 residues. With 4 bases removed from V and 3 bases from J, the gap between germline ends came to 11 bases. CDR1 and CDR2 from the germline V gene are SGDLS and YYNGEE. CDR3 region: CASSLQQGYEQYF. The CDR3 region has the DNA TGTGCCAGCAGCCTCCAACAGGGCTACGAGCAGTACTTC.

This clone was counted once. This CDR3 is CASSLAVGGVYGYTF. In nucleotides, the CDR3 is TGTGCCAGCAGCTTAGCCGTGGGGGGTGTCTATGGCTACACCTTC. This rearrangement joins TRBV7-2 to TRBJ1-2, with D possibly being TRBD1 (5 bases). The CDR3 covers 15 residues. Trimming pared 0 bases from V and 4 bases from J, leaving 12 bases between. Germline values: CDR1 SGHTA, CDR2 FQGNSA.

The V call is TRBV7-3, the J call TRBJ1-1; D not resolved. Germline-derived CDR1 and CDR2 are SGHTA and FQGTGA. Trimming pared 5 bases from V and 0 bases from J, leaving 10 bases between. This CDR3 has 14 residues. The CDR3 DNA reads as TGTGCCAGCAGCGCGACTGGCATGAACACTGAAGCTTTCTTT. This gives the protein CASSATGMNTEAFF.

This clone was picked up a small number of times. V and J are TRBV28 and TRBJ1-2; perhaps TRBD1 as D (6 bases). Germline CDR1 reads MDHEN; CDR2 reads SYDVKM. V gave up 7 bases and J gave up 7 bases, with 16 bases separating them. There are 13 residues in the CDR3. The CDR3 protein is CASTSRGRSGYTF. The CDR3 bases are TGTGCCAGCACCTCGCGGGGGCGTAGTGGCTACACCTTC.

The chain recombines TRBV7-9 with TRBJ2-2; a weak D match, TRBD2 (6 bases). CDR1 and CDR2 from the germline V gene are SEHNR and FQNEAQ (reference sequence). The V and J ends lost 5 bases and 4 bases respectively, with 8 bases between them. There are 13 residues in the CDR3. Here the CDR3 DNA reads TGTGCCAGCAGCACTAGCAGCACCGGGGAGCTGTTTTTT. It yields the protein CASSTSSTGELFF.

This clone has only a few counts. The chain has TRBV12-3 or TRBV12-4 and TRBJ2-7, with D maybe TRBD1 (6 bases). The V end was cut by 2 bases, the J end by 4 bases, with 6 bases between. CDR3 length: 12 amino acids. In DNA, the CDR3 is TGTGCCAGCAGTTTAAGGGGGTACGAGCAGTACTTC. The encoded protein is CASSLRGYEQYF.

This chain connects TRBV9 to TRBJ1-1; TRBD1 is a possible D gene (5 bases). CDR1 is SGDLS and CDR2 is YYNGEE in the germline V gene. With 1 base removed from V and 3 bases from J, the gap between germline ends came to 13 bases. There are 15 residues in the CDR3. The CDR3 DNA sequence: TGTGCCAGCAGCGTATCCCCCGGGGGGGACACTGAAGCTTTCTTT. The encoded protein is CASSVSPGGDTEAFF.

This rearrangement joins TRBV9 to TRBJ2-7; D possibly corresponds to TRBD2 (5 bases). From germline, CDR1 is SGDLS and CDR2 YYNGEE. Trimming took off 4 bases at V and 2 bases at J, with 19 bases between the two ends. CDR3 size: 16 residues. The CDR3 region has the DNA TGTGCCAGCAGCCCAAATCCGCTCGGGGAGCCCTACGAGCAGTACTTC. Translating it yields CASSPNPLGEPYEQYF.

The V gene is TRBV27, the J gene TRBJ1-6; D might be TRBD1 (6 bases). The CDR3 consists of 15 residues. Germline V lookup: CDR1 MNHEY, CDR2 SMNVEV (reference sequence). V lost 7 bases to trimming and J lost 7 bases, with 17 bases between them. The CDR3 protein is CASTGHGGQNSPLHF. The CDR3 bases are TGTGCCAGCACCGGACACGGGGGGCAGAATTCACCCCTCCACTTT.

This clone was counted a few times. The chain recombines TRBV4-2 with TRBJ1-4; perhaps TRBD1 as D (5 bases). The germline V gene has CDR1 LGHNA and CDR2 YNFKEQ. CDR3 size: 16 residues. Trimming cost V 0 bases and J 6 bases, with 14 bases left between them. CDR3 sequence reads: CASSQDWQGTDEKLFF. The CDR3 DNA is TGTGCCAGCAGCCAAGATTGGCAGGGCACGGATGAAAAACTGTTTTTT.

V is TRBV3-1 (or the pseudogene TRBV3-2) and J is TRBJ2-1; 9 positions match TRBD2. In germline, CDR1 is LGHDT, CDR2 YNNKEL (reference sequence). V lost 5 bases and J lost 5; bases outside the gene matches: 4. This CDR3 has 14 residues. The DNA of the CDR3 is TGTGCCAGCAGCGATAGCGGGGGCCACAATGAGCAGTTCTTC. It specifies CASSDSGGHNEQFF.

The CDR3 spells CASTTGTGIYEQYF. The CDR3, as DNA: TGTGCCAGCACCACCGGGACAGGGATCTACGAGCAGTACTTC. The V gene is TRBV27, the J gene TRBJ2-7; 9 nucleotides agree with TRBD1. CDR3 length: 14 amino acids. The ends lost 7 bases at V and 3 bases at J; junction bases unmatched: 7. The germline V gene has CDR1 MNHEY and CDR2 SMNVEV (reference sequence).

The rearrangement uses TRBV4-1 and TRBJ2-5; 8 bases are shared with TRBD2. Germline V gene sequence: CDR1 MGHRA, CDR2 YSYEKL. V trimming: 0 bases; J trimming: 5 bases; junction bases outside the gene matches: 8. The CDR3 is 16 amino acids. CDR3 DNA sequence: TGCGCCAGCAGCCAAGACATCATCTCGGGAGGGGAGACCCAGTACTTC. Amino acids: CASSQDIISGGETQYF.

This clone was picked up a small number of times. The V gene is TRBV2, the J gene TRBJ1-2; D ambiguous. V was pared by 8 bases and J by 4 bases, with 8 bases between. The CDR3 length is 11 residues. Germline CDR1 SNHLY, CDR2 FYNNEI. CDR3 nucleotides: TGTGCCAGCTCAGGTAGCTATGGCTACACCTTC. Its protein is CASSGSYGYTF.